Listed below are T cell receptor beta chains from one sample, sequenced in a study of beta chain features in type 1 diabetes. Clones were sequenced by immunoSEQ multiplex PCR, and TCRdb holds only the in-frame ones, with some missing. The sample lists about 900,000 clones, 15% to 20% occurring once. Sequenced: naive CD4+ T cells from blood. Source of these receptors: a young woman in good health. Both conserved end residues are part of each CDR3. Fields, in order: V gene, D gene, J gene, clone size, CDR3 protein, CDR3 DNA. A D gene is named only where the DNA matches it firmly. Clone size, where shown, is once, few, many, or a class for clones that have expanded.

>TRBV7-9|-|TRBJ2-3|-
CASSPGAAARTDTQYF
TGTGCCAGCAGTCCGGGGGCGGCGGCCCGCACAGATACGCAGTATTTT
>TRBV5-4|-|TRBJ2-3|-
CASSFLLTEDTQYF
TGTGCCAGCAGCTTTCTTCTGACCGAGGATACGCAGTATTTT
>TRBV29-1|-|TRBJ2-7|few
CSVGWGNYEQYF
TGCAGCGTTGGATGGGGTAACTACGAGCAGTACTTC
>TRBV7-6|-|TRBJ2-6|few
CASSLAGTASSGANVLTF
TGTGCCAGCAGCTTGGCCGGGACCGCAAGCTCTGGGGCCAACGTCCTGACTTTC
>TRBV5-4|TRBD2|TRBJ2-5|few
CASSLDGSGGRKTQYF
TGTGCCAGCAGCTTGGATGGTAGCGGGGGGAGGAAGACCCAGTACTTC
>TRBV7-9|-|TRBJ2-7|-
CASSSQGYEQYF
TGTGCCAGCAGTTCGCAGGGTTACGAGCAGTACTTC
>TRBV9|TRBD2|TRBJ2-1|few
CASSAGTSGNSYNEQFF
TGTGCCAGCAGCGCAGGGACTAGCGGGAACTCCTACAATGAGCAGTTCTTC
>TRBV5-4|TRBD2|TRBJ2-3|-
CASSLLAGTDTQYF
TGTGCCAGCAGCTTACTAGCGGGTACAGATACGCAGTATTTT
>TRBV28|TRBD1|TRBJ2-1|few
CASRRQGHEQFF
TGTGCCAGCAGGAGACAGGGGCATGAGCAGTTCTTC
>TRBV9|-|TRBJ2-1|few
CASSPAPINEQFF
TGTGCCAGCAGCCCCGCCCCGATAAATGAGCAGTTCTTC
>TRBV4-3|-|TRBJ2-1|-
CTSSRERNYNEQFF
TGCACCAGCAGCCGGGAGCGGAACTACAATGAGCAGTTCTTC
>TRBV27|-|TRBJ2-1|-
CASSLQEGLRNEQFF
TGTGCCAGCAGTTTACAGGAGGGCCTCCGAAACGAGCAGTTCTTC
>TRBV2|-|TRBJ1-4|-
CASSPTVTGLGEKLFF
TGTGCCAGCAGCCCCACAGTAACAGGGTTGGGTGAAAAACTGTTTTTT
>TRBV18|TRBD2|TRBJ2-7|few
CASSPKREGLNEQYF
TGTGCCAGCTCACCAAAGCGGGAGGGCCTGAACGAGCAGTACTTC
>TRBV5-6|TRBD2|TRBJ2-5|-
CASSPGLAGAQETQYF
TGTGCCAGCAGCCCCGGACTAGCGGGAGCCCAAGAGACCCAGTACTTC
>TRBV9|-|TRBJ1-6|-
CASSVVAGDSPLHF
TGTGCCAGCAGCGTAGTGGCAGGGGATTCACCCCTCCACTTT
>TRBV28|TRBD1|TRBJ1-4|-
CASSRGQGNEKLFF
TGTGCCAGCAGCCGGGGACAGGGTAATGAAAAACTGTTTTTT
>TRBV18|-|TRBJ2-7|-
CASSPPRVSSYEQYF
TGTGCCAGCTCACCACCGCGGGTGAGCTCCTACGAGCAGTACTTC
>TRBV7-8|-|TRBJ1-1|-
CASKGMNTEAFF
TGTGCCAGCAAGGGGATGAACACTGAAGCTTTCTTT
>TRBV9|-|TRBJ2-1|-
CASSVEGRGYNEQFF
TGTGCCAGCAGCGTAGAGGGACGGGGTTACAATGAGCAGTTCTTC
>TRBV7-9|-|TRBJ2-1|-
CASSLTYGGTVNEQFF
TGTGCCAGCAGCTTAACTTACGGCGGGACCGTTAATGAGCAGTTCTTC
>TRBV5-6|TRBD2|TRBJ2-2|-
CASTAEPAGGYTGELFF
TGTGCCAGCACCGCCGAACCAGCGGGAGGCTACACCGGGGAGCTGTTTTTT
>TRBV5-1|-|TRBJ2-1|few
CASSIAPGPYNEQFF
TGCGCCAGCAGCATCGCTCCGGGGCCTTACAATGAGCAGTTCTTC
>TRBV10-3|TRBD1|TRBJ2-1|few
CAISSGTGANEQFF
TGTGCCATCAGTTCCGGGACAGGGGCGAATGAGCAGTTCTTC
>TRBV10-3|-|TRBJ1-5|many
CAISEWRDSNQPQHF
TGTGCCATCAGTGAGTGGCGGGATAGCAATCAGCCCCAGCATTTT
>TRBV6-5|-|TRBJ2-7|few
CASSYSTRNYEQYF
TGTGCCAGCAGTTACTCGACGAGAAACTACGAGCAGTACTTC
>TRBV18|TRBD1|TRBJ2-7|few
CASSDYRRQGSYEQYF
TGTGCCAGCTCAGACTACCGGAGACAGGGGAGTTACGAGCAGTACTTC
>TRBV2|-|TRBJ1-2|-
CASSETFRGLGYGYTF
TGTGCCAGCAGTGAAACATTCCGGGGCCTGGGGTATGGCTACACCTTC
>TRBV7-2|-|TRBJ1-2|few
CASSSWVESGYTF
TGTGCCAGCAGTTCATGGGTGGAATCCGGCTACACCTTC
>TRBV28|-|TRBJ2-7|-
CASSPWGVSSYEQYF
TGTGCCAGCAGTCCCTGGGGAGTATCTTCCTACGAGCAGTACTTC
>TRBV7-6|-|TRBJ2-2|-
CASSEGQYTGELFF
TGTGCCAGCAGCGAAGGACAGTACACCGGGGAGCTGTTTTTT
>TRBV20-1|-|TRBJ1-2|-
CSARVGGGYTF
TGCAGTGCTAGAGTTGGGGGTGGCTACACCTTC
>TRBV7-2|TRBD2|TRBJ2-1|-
CASSLFASGWSYNEQFF
TGTGCCAGCAGCTTATTTGCTAGCGGCTGGTCCTACAATGAGCAGTTCTTC
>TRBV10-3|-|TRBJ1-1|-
CAISESRDTEAFF
TGTGCCATCAGTGAGTCAAGGGACACTGAAGCTTTCTTT
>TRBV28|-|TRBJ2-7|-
CASSQDFRAYEQYF
TGTGCCAGCAGTCAGGATTTCAGGGCCTACGAGCAGTACTTC
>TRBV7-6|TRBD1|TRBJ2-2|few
CASSWPDRGLSTGELFF
TGTGCCAGTAGCTGGCCCGACAGGGGATTGTCCACCGGGGAGCTGTTTTTT
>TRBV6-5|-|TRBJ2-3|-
CASRSSATDTQYF
TGTGCCAGCAGGTCCAGCGCCACAGATACGCAGTATTTT
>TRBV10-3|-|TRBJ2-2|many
CAISQGTGELFF
TGTGCCATCTCCCAGGGCACCGGGGAGCTGTTTTTT
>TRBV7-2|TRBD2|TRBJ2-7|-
CASSLLLRLAGLGEQYF
TGTGCCAGCAGCTTGCTCCTAAGGCTAGCGGGATTAGGCGAGCAGTACTTC
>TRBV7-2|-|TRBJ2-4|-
CASSLVVLAKNIQYF
TGTGCCAGCAGCTTAGTGGTGCTAGCCAAAAACATTCAGTACTTC
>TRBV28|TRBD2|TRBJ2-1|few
CASRGEGLAMGDEQFF
TGTGCCAGCAGGGGCGAGGGACTAGCGATGGGCGATGAGCAGTTCTTC
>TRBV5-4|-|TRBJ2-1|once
CASSSGGKSYNEQFF
TGTGCCAGCAGCTCAGGCGGGAAATCCTACAATGAGCAGTTCTTC
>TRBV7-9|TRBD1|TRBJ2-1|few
CASSLGWQGAYNEQFF
TGTGCCAGCAGCTTAGGATGGCAGGGGGCCTACAATGAGCAGTTCTTC
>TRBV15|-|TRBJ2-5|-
CATSINVGETQYF
TGTGCCACCAGCATAAATGTGGGGGAGACCCAGTACTTC
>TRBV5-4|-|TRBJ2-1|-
CASSPAGAYNEQFF
TGTGCCAGCAGCCCGGCGGGGGCGTACAATGAGCAGTTCTTC
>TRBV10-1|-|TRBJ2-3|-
CASSGPGKLDTQYF
TGCGCCAGCAGTGGCCCCGGCAAATTGGATACGCAGTATTTT
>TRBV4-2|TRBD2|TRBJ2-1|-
CASSQDSELAGGANEQFF
TGTGCCAGCAGCCAAGATTCTGAACTAGCGGGAGGCGCAAATGAGCAGTTCTTC
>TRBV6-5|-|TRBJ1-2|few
CASSVSGLANYGYTF
TGTGCCAGCAGTGTATCTGGGCTAGCTAACTATGGCTACACCTTC
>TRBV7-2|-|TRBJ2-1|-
CASTIGGHLRDEQFF
TGTGCCAGCACGATTGGGGGACATCTTCGGGATGAGCAGTTCTTC
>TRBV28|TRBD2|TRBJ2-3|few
CASSLPGLAVTDTQYF
TGTGCCAGCAGTTTACCGGGACTAGCGGTCACAGATACGCAGTATTTT
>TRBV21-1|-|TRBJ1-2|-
CASSDRGSGYTF
TGTGCCAGCAGCGACAGGGGGTCGGGCTACACCTTC
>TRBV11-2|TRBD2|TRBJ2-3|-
CASSLGAGVPDTQYF
TGTGCCAGCAGCTTAGGAGCGGGAGTTCCAGATACGCAGTATTTT
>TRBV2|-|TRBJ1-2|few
CASSGGFLYGYTF
TGTGCCAGCAGTGGCGGCTTTCTCTATGGCTACACCTTC